This is a list of T cell receptor beta chains from one sample in a study of blood T cell repertoires in COVID-19. Data came from immunoSEQ multiplex PCR; TCRdb stores just in-frame clones and leaves some out. Here the sample spans about 210,000 clones, just over 85% being singletons. The sample consisted of peripheral blood. These receptors all stem from a man younger than 35 with active or convalescent COVID-19. Each CDR3 is given with its conserved first and last residue. The D gene is left open where the match is weak. The size of a clone is reported for some rows only, either as once, few or many, or as a class for expanded clones.

D	J	V	size	CDR3	DNA
-	TRBJ1-2	TRBV25-1	few	CASSEPSNYGYTF	TGTGCCAGCAGTGAACCCAGTAACTATGGCTACACCTTC
TRBD1	TRBJ1-1	TRBV15	-	CATSRDSFALSGTGKNTEAFF	TGTGCCACCAGCAGAGATAGCTTCGCCCTTTCCGGGACAGGGAAGAACACTGAAGCTTTCTTT
TRBD1	TRBJ1-2	TRBV19	few	CASSRDRLEGNYGYTF	TGTGCCAGTAGCCGGGACAGGCTTGAGGGGAACTATGGCTACACCTTC
-	TRBJ2-7	TRBV27	once	CASSLSLSAAFSYEQYF	TGTGCCAGCAGTTTATCCCTATCAGCGGCCTTCTCCTACGAGCAGTACTTC
TRBD1	TRBJ1-2	TRBV9	-	CASSSRGQGEKSTF	TGTGCCAGCAGCTCTCGGGGACAGGGGGAGAAAAGCACCTTC
-	TRBJ1-3	TRBV6-6	-	CASSFPGMNTIYF	TGTGCCAGCAGTTTCCCAGGGATGAACACCATATATTTT
-	TRBJ1-5	TRBV5-6	-	CASSPGEDQPQHF	TGTGCCAGCAGCCCCGGGGAAGATCAGCCCCAGCATTTT
TRBD2	TRBJ2-3	TRBV4-1	-	CASSLLGTSGTDTQYF	TGCGCCAGCAGCCTTCTAGGGACTAGCGGCACAGATACGCAGTATTTT
TRBD2	TRBJ2-1	TRBV24-1	-	CATSLPAGEEYNEQFF	TGTGCCACCAGCTTACCGGCGGGAGAAGAATACAATGAGCAGTTCTTC
TRBD2	TRBJ2-1	TRBV7-2	once	CASSQSRLAGGGNEQFF	TGTGCCAGCAGCCAATCAAGGCTAGCGGGAGGCGGCAATGAGCAGTTCTTC
-	TRBJ1-1	TRBV19	-	CASSRGDTFEAFF	TGTGCCAGTAGCCGGGGGGATACTTTTGAAGCTTTCTTT
-	TRBJ2-1	TRBV19	-	CASSIGGMGLAVNEQFF	TGTGCCAGTAGTATAGGGGGAATGGGGCTCGCGGTCAATGAGCAGTTCTTC
TRBD1	TRBJ2-2	TRBV3-1/TRBV3-2	-	CASTWDRLTGELFF	TGTGCCAGCACCTGGGACAGGTTGACCGGGGAGCTGTTTTTT
-	TRBJ2-5	TRBV6-5	-	CASSSLREREGTQYF	TGTGCCAGCAGTTCATTGAGGGAGAGAGAGGGGACCCAGTACTTC
-	TRBJ2-2	TRBV30	-	CACGGSTGELFF	TGTGCCTGCGGGGGAAGCACCGGGGAGCTGTTTTTT
-	TRBJ2-7	TRBV11-2	-	CASSQGGFREQYF	TGTGCCAGCAGCCAAGGCGGCTTCCGCGAGCAGTACTTC
-	TRBJ2-3	TRBV11-2	once	CASSPENAGIGTQYF	TGTGCCAGCAGCCCAGAAAACGCAGGGATTGGTACGCAGTATTTT
-	TRBJ1-2	TRBV19	-	CASSTLNTVDYGYTF	TGTGCCAGTAGTACCCTCAATACAGTCGACTATGGCTACACCTTC
-	TRBJ1-1	TRBV7-2	-	CASRPSREYTEAFF	TGTGCCAGCAGGCCTAGCCGGGAGTACACTGAAGCTTTCTTT
TRBD2	TRBJ2-1	TRBV6-1	-	CASSETGGPYNEQFF	TGTGCCAGCAGTGAAACGGGGGGGCCCTACAATGAGCAGTTCTTC
TRBD1	TRBJ1-2	TRBV19	-	CASLRTGGINYGYTF	TGTGCCAGCCTAAGGACAGGCGGGATTAACTATGGCTACACCTTC
TRBD1	TRBJ1-5	TRBV24-1	-	CATSDDLDRWHF	TGTGCCACCAGTGATGACCTGGACAGGTGGCATTTT
TRBD1	TRBJ1-6	TRBV18	-	CASSQGQEHSPLHF	TGTGCCAGCTCGCAGGGACAGGAACATTCACCCCTCCACTTT
-	TRBJ2-4	TRBV4-3	once	CASSQDRSGKGDIQYF	TGCGCCAGCAGCCAAGATCGATCGGGGAAGGGGGACATTCAGTACTTC
TRBD1	TRBJ1-6	TRBV25-1	-	CASSPEDRGTSPLHF	TGTGCCAGCAGTCCCGAGGACAGGGGAACGTCACCCCTCCACTTT
-	TRBJ1-5	TRBV4-2	few	CASSLGLGNQPQHF	TGTGCCAGCAGCCTAGGACTAGGCAATCAGCCCCAGCATTTT
-	TRBJ2-2	TRBV30	-	CAWTKRGNTGELFF	TGTGCCTGGACAAAGAGAGGGAACACCGGGGAGCTGTTTTTT
TRBD1	TRBJ1-2	TRBV28	once	CASSTTGAWGYGYTF	TGTGCCAGCAGCACCACAGGGGCATGGGGGTATGGCTACACCTTC
-	TRBJ2-3	TRBV7-3	-	CASSLNPRVDTQYF	TGTGCCAGCAGCTTAAATCCGAGGGTCGATACGCAGTATTTT
-	TRBJ1-6	TRBV21-1	-	CASSRPGQQSSYNSPLHF	TGTGCCAGCAGCAGACCGGGACAGCAGAGCTCCTATAATTCACCCCTCCACTTT
TRBD1	TRBJ1-5	TRBV19	-	CASSIRQGAPQSQHF	TGTGCCAGTAGTATCCGACAGGGGGCCCCTCAGTCCCAGCATTTT
TRBD1	TRBJ2-7	TRBV7-9	-	CASSRQGEQYF	TGTGCCAGCAGCCGACAGGGCGAGCAGTACTTC
-	TRBJ2-5	TRBV11-2	-	CASRRGRGHNQETQYF	TGTGCCAGCAGGCGGGGAAGAGGCCACAACCAAGAGACCCAGTACTTC
TRBD2	TRBJ2-3	TRBV28	-	CASSRTSGTDTQYF	TGTGCCAGCAGCAGGACTAGCGGCACAGATACGCAGTATTTT
-	TRBJ1-5	TRBV18	once	CASSHLSQPQHF	TGTGCCAGCTCACACCTTAGCCAGCCCCAGCATTTT
-	TRBJ1-2	TRBV21-1	-	CAAWGGRARPEDGYTF	TGTGCCGCATGGGGTGGCAGGGCCCGGCCTGAGGATGGCTACACCTTC
TRBD1	TRBJ1-2	TRBV6-5	-	CASSYSEAGGRGYTF	TGTGCCAGCAGTTACTCGGAGGCAGGGGGCAGGGGCTACACCTTC
TRBD1	TRBJ2-5	TRBV28	-	CASGRPTGTVQETQYF	TGTGCCAGCGGGCGCCCGACCGGGACAGTCCAAGAGACCCAGTACTTC
TRBD2	TRBJ2-7	TRBV6-2/TRBV6-3	-	CASSYSGGSGRFNEQYF	TGTGCCAGCAGTTACTCTGGTGGTAGCGGGAGATTCAACGAGCAGTACTTC
-	TRBJ1-6	TRBV30	-	CAWSVQGPGPRGNSPLHF	TGTGCCTGGAGTGTACAAGGCCCGGGCCCTAGGGGAAATTCACCCCTCCACTTT
TRBD1	TRBJ1-2	TRBV30	-	CAWKRTGGSAGGYTF	TGTGCCTGGAAAAGGACAGGGGGTTCAGCCGGTGGCTACACCTTC
TRBD2	TRBJ2-5	TRBV5-1	-	CASSVGTKQETQYF	TGCGCCAGCAGCGTCGGGACTAAGCAAGAGACCCAGTACTTC
-	TRBJ1-3	TRBV15	few	CATSTRDSGNTIYF	TGTGCCACCAGCACGAGGGACTCTGGAAACACCATATATTTT